The 7 T cell receptor beta chains below were found in one sample sequenced in a study of T cells after yellow fever vaccination. TCRdb recomputed calls from the 5' RACE reads with MiXCR, one row per CDR3 protein. Of under 600,000 distinct CDR3 sequences listed, just over 20% were seen once; the top ten hold about 17%. The specimen comprised PBMCs, sampled around 3 weeks after the first yellow fever vaccination. The receptors shown here come from a young man who received the YFV17D yellow fever vaccine.

The sample holds a few counts of this clonotype. Written as DNA, the CDR3 is TGTGCCAGCAACCTAGGTACTGAAGCTTTCTTT. Its translation: CASNLGTEAFF. V usage is TRBV12-3 or TRBV12-4 and J usage is TRBJ1-1; no clear D gene. This CDR3 comprises 11 residues. V was cut by 7 bases and J by 5 bases, with 8 bases left in between.

This clonotype came up a few times. The chain links TRBV12-3 or TRBV12-4 to TRBJ2-1; 10 bases are shared with TRBD1. This CDR3 comprises 14 residues. J gave up 3 bases and V 5 bases, and 1 base lay outside the gene matches. The CDR3 is CASSRTGGYNEQFF. The DNA of the CDR3 is TGTGCCAGCAGTCGGACAGGGGGCTACAATGAGCAGTTCTTC.

This clonotype was seen repeatedly, ten times or more. The CDR3 coding sequence is TGCGCCAGCAGCCAAGGCTCAGCGGGGGGTTATGAGCAGTTCTTC. It yields the protein CASSQGSAGGYEQFF. This chain links TRBV4-3 with TRBJ2-1; 9 nucleotides match TRBD2. Germline lookup yields CDR1 LGHNA and CDR2 YSLEER. There are 15 residues in the CDR3. V lost 1 base and J lost 8; bases outside the gene matches: 6.

V gene TRBV29-1 combines with J gene TRBJ2-1; 8 bases are shared with TRBD2. CDR3 size: 14 residues. V was pared by 4 bases and J by 8 bases, with 10 bases of the junction left unmatched. From germline, CDR1 is SQVTM and CDR2 ANQGSEA. In DNA, the CDR3 is TGCAGCGTTGTGCGGGGCGGGGGGTGGTATGAGCAGTTCTTC. It codes for CSVVRGGGWYEQFF.

The chain is built from TRBV4-3 and TRBJ2-5; D gene uncertain. V lost 1 base to trimming and J lost 8 bases, with 20 bases between them. CDR1 is LGHNA, CDR2 YSLEER, per germline. The CDR3 extends over 16 amino acids. The CDR3 coding sequence is TGCGCCAGCAGCCAAGGCCCGGCAGTGAGTCTTGAAACCCAGTACTTC. Translating gives CASSQGPAVSLETQYF.

In its sample, this clonotype was seen a few times. This rearrangement joins TRBV7-9 to TRBJ2-1; perhaps TRBD1 as D (6 bases). Trimming pared 4 bases from V and 6 bases from J, leaving 10 bases between. The CDR3 contains 13 residues. CDR1 and CDR2 from the germline V gene are SEHNR and FQNEAQ (reference sequence). The chain's CDR3 is CASSSETGNEQFF. CDR3 DNA: TGTGCCAGCAGCTCCGAGACAGGCAATGAGCAGTTCTTC.

The chain is built from TRBV20-1 and TRBJ2-5; D may be TRBD2 (6 bases). CDR3 length: 10 residues. Trimming left V 6 bases short and J 5 bases short, with 7 bases between. CDR1 DFQATT and CDR2 SNEGSKA come from the germline V gene (reference sequence). CDR3 bases: TGCAGTGCCGCGGGGGAGACCCAGTACTTC. Its protein product is CSAAGETQYF.